This T cell receptor beta chain was sequenced in a study of blood T cell repertoires in COVID-19. Some clones are missing from TCRdb's copy, which holds only in-frame ones; the method was immunoSEQ multiplex PCR. The table includes about 80,000 clones, around 76% detected once. Germline CDR1 is KGHDR and CDR2 is SFDVKD. This CDR3 has 13 amino acids. Trimming pared 0 bases from V and 3 bases from J, leaving 3 bases between. The sample was peripheral blood. This clonotype originated in a man between 65 and 79 years old with active or convalescent COVID-19. J is TRBJ2-3 and V is TRBV24-1; D not resolved. CDR3 region: CATSDLRTDTQYF. CDR3 coding DNA: TGTGCCACCAGTGATTTGCGGACAGATACGCAGTATTTT.